Shown below are 14 T cell receptor beta chains from a single sample sequenced in a study of OX40 agonist ivuxolimab in advanced cancers. Assay: immunoSEQ multiplex PCR; the TCRdb copy retains only in-frame clones and omits some. This sample has about 53,000 clones; 75% to 85% occur once, and the top ten carry 2% to 3%. The sequencing used CD4+ or CD8+ T cells sorted from blood, collected in a trial of the OX40 agonist ivuxolimab. The source is an adult with an advanced solid tumor such as melanoma, head and neck, liver or kidney cancer.

This chain uses TRBV15 with TRBJ1-1, with D perhaps TRBD1 (5 bases). Germline CDR1 is LNHNV and CDR2 is YYDKDF (reference sequence). With 6 bases removed from V and 2 bases from J, the gap between germline ends came to 13 bases. This CDR3 has 14 residues. Written as DNA, the CDR3 is TGTGCCACCAGGCCCGGGGGGAAAAACACTGAAGCTTTCTTT. This codes for CATRPGGKNTEAFF.

The chain links TRBV25-1 to TRBJ2-1, with a weak D call TRBD1 (6 bases). In germline, CDR1 is MGHDK, CDR2 SYGVNS. There are 13 residues in the CDR3. The V end was cut by 3 bases, the J end by 4 bases, with 7 bases between. CDR3 loop: CASSDRGYNEQFF. The CDR3 DNA sequence: TGTGCCAGCAGTGATAGGGGGTACAATGAGCAGTTCTTC.

This CDR3 is CASSLFGTGNIQYF. In DNA, the CDR3 is TGTGCCAGCAGTTTATTTGGGACAGGAAACATTCAGTACTTC. V and J are TRBV28 and TRBJ2-4; TRBD1 aligns across 8 bases. The CDR3 extends over 14 amino acids. The V gene end was trimmed by 1 base and the J gene end by 6 bases; junction bases not matched to a gene: 2. Germline assignment: CDR1 MDHEN and CDR2 SYDVKM.

This clone has just a few counts. The V gene is TRBV21-1, the J gene TRBJ1-2; whether TRBD1, the table's D call, matches the DNA was not checked. TRBV21-1 is designated a pseudogene. The CDR3 is 14 residues long. This CDR3 reads CASSPRDRQYGYTF. In nucleotides, the CDR3 is TGTGCCAGCAGCCCCCGGGACAGACAATATGGCTACACCTTC.

The V and J genes are TRBV11-2 and TRBJ2-1; perhaps TRBD2 as D (6 bases). The V gene lost 3 bases and the J gene lost 10 bases, with 16 bases spanning the gap. CDR1 is SGHAT, CDR2 FQNNGV, per germline. The CDR3 is 14 amino acids. In nucleotides, the CDR3 is TGTGCCAGCAGCTTCACTGATGGGGGGACGGAGCAGTTCTTC. Amino acids: CASSFTDGGTEQFF. Supplemented by reference TRBV11-2 and TRBJ2-1, the full variable domain reads EAGVAQSPRYKIIEKRQSVAFWCNPISGHATLYWYQQILGQGPKLLIQFQNNGVVDDSQLPKDRFSAERLKGVDSTLKIQPAKLEDSAVYLCASSFTDGGTEQFFGPGTRLTVL.

V and J are TRBV28 and TRBJ1-1; D is unresolved. The V end lost 5 bases, the J end lost 6 bases, and 10 bases lay between the germline ends. The CDR3 runs to 12 residues. CDR1 is MDHEN, CDR2 SYDVKM, per germline. This CDR3 is CASSPREAEAFF. Written as DNA, the CDR3 is TGTGCCAGCAGTCCCCGGGAGGCTGAAGCTTTCTTT.

The V gene is TRBV6-5, the J gene TRBJ1-5; D is unclear. Germline V CDR1 and CDR2: MNHEY, SVGAGI. Trimming left V 5 bases short and J 3 bases short, with 8 bases between. The CDR3 runs 13 residues. The CDR3 here is CASSPRSNQPQHF. CDR3 nucleotides: TGTGCCAGCAGTCCTCGTTCCAATCAGCCCCAGCATTTT.

The chain combines TRBV13 with TRBJ2-1; 13 bases map to TRBD2. V lost 8 bases to trimming and J lost 4 bases; unmatched junction nucleotides: 8. The CDR3 consists of 16 residues. The germline CDR1 and CDR2 sequences are PRHDT and FYEKMQ (reference sequence). The CDR3 region has the DNA TGTGCCAGCGGACTGGTACTAGCGGGGGGGTACAATGAGCAGTTCTTC. Translated: CASGLVLAGGYNEQFF.

V gene TRBV5-8 combines with J gene TRBJ2-4; the D gene is possibly TRBD2 (5 bases). Trimming removed 2 bases at V and 0 bases at J, with 9 bases between. Germline-derived CDR1 and CDR2 are SGHTS and YDEGEE. The CDR3 consists of 15 residues. CDR3 protein: CASSFMGRAKNIQYF. CDR3 nucleotide sequence: TGTGCCAGCAGCTTTATGGGGAGAGCCAAAAACATTCAGTACTTC.

The chain has TRBV5-1 and TRBJ1-1; 8 bases fit TRBD1. This CDR3 comprises 13 residues. Germline CDR1 and CDR2: SGHRS and YFSETQ. The V segment lost 6 bases and the J segment 1 base; nucleotides outside the gene matches: 2. CDR3 bases: TGCGCCAGCAACGGACAGGGGAACACTGAAGCTTTCTTT. It specifies CASNGQGNTEAFF.

This clone was detected only a few times. The chain has TRBV5-4 and TRBJ2-1; TRBD1 matches at 7 bases. The trim removed 7 bases at V and 6 bases at J, leaving 10 bases unmatched. Germline V gene sequence: CDR1 SGHNT, CDR2 YYREEE (reference sequence). This CDR3 contains 14 residues. As DNA, the CDR3 is TGTGCCAGCGGCCAACCGACAGGGCTCAATGAGCAGTTCTTC. The encoded protein is CASGQPTGLNEQFF.

The chain carries TRBV5-4 and TRBJ1-5; D possibly corresponds to TRBD1 (5 bases). There are 15 residues in the CDR3. Germline loops: CDR1 SGHNT, CDR2 YYREEE (reference sequence). The V gene lost 0 bases and the J gene lost 7 bases, with 14 bases spanning the gap. The DNA for the CDR3 is TGTGCCAGCAGCTTGGCACGGCGGGGGAACCAGCCCCAGCATTTT. Residues: CASSLARRGNQPQHF.

The rearrangement uses TRBV7-2 and TRBJ2-7, with D maybe TRBD1 (6 bases). Germline-derived CDR1 and CDR2 are SGHTA and FQGNSA. This CDR3 comprises 17 residues. Trimming pared 4 bases from V and 2 bases from J, leaving 21 bases between. CDR3 residues: CASSSNPGDRLTYEQYF. DNA for the CDR3: TGTGCCAGCAGCTCAAACCCAGGGGATCGTCTCACCTACGAGCAGTACTTC.

The chain carries TRBV7-3 and TRBJ2-3; 7 bases align to TRBD1. Germline V gene lookup returns CDR1 SGHTA and CDR2 FQGTGA. Trimming cost V 2 bases and J 0 bases; bases outside gene matches: 2. The CDR3 is 15 residues long. CDR3: CASSLRDSSTDTQYF. CDR3 bases: TGTGCCAGCAGCTTACGGGACAGTAGCACAGATACGCAGTATTTT. Looking up the rest from reference TRBV7-3 and TRBJ2-3 gives the full variable domain: GAGVSQTPSNKVTEKGKYVELRCDPISGHTALYWYRQSLGQGPEFLIYFQGTGAADDSGLPNDRFFAVRPEGSVSTLKIQRTERGDSAVYLCASSLRDSSTDTQYFGPGTRLTVL.